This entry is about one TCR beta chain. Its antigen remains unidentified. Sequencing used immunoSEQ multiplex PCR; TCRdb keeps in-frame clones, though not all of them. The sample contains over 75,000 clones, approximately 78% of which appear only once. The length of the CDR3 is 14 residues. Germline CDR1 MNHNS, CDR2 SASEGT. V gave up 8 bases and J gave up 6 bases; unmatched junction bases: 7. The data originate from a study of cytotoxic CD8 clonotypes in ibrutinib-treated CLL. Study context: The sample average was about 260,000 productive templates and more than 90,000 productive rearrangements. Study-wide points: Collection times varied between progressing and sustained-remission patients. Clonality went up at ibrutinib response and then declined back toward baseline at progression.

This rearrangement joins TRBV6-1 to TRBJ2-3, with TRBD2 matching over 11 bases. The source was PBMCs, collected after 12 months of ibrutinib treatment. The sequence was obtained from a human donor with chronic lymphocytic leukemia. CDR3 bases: TGTGCCAGCTATAGCGGGGGGGCCCAGGATACGCAGTATTTT. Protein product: CASYSGGAQDTQYF.